This TCR beta chain was recorded in a study of T cell repertoires in cytomegalovirus infection. Study-wide background: Indications came from public TCR beta signatures; they pointed to CMV infection and to a matching HLA type.

Worth noting for this clonotype: Its antigen is unknown. The germline gene is not matched at one end of the junction; a read error may be the cause.

Study-wide results and limits: The ex vivo response was dominated by HLA-C-restricted CMV-specific TCR beta clonotypes.

TCRdb itself ran the reads through MiXCR, one entry per CDR3 protein. This sample has 650,000 to 900,000 distinct CDR3 sequences, with around a third found just once. Sample: cultured CD8+ T cells from PBMCs, taken from culture after CMV antigen stimulation. This clonotype was sampled from a human donor in good health (CMV status not recorded). Some clones in this sample may be carry-over from other donors' samples.

CDR3: CATAQETGGTDTQYF. CDR3 nucleotide sequence: TGTGCCACAGCACAGGAGACAGGGGGCACAGATACGCAATATTTT. This chain connects TRBV19 to TRBJ2-3; 10 positions agree with TRBD1. The CDR3 is 15 residues long. Germline V gene data show CDR1 as LNHDA and CDR2 as SQIVND (reference sequence).